A selection of T cell receptor beta chains follows, all from one sample in a study of cytomegalovirus exposure and HLA in healthy donors. Assay: immunoSEQ multiplex PCR; the TCRdb copy retains only in-frame clones and omits some. The sample includes some 78,000 clones, 65% to 80% of them seen just once. The sample comprised PBMCs. These receptors were obtained from a woman between 40 and 50 years old in good health and CMV-seropositive. Both conserved end residues are part of each CDR3. Each record gives: D gene, clone size, V gene, J gene, CDR3 protein, CDR3 DNA. A D gene is named only where the DNA matches it firmly. Clone size is not always given. Where it is, it says once, few, many or a class for expanded clones.

D gene: TRBD1; clone size: medium-sized; V gene: TRBV9; J gene: TRBJ2-7; CDR3 protein: CASSRWDSLGEQYF; CDR3 DNA: TGTGCCAGCAGTCGATGGGACAGCCTTGGCGAGCAGTACTTC
D gene: NA; clone size: NA; V gene: TRBV28; J gene: TRBJ1-2; CDR3 protein: CASRPGGRVYGYTF; CDR3 DNA: TGTGCCAGCAGGCCGGGAGGGCGGGTCTATGGCTACACCTTC
D gene: TRBD1; clone size: NA; V gene: TRBV30; J gene: TRBJ1-1; CDR3 protein: CAWSRGQILKAFF; CDR3 DNA: TGTGCCTGGAGTCGGGGACAGATCCTTAAAGCTTTCTTT
D gene: NA; clone size: once; V gene: TRBV2; J gene: TRBJ2-7; CDR3 protein: CASSEKGVLSEQYF; CDR3 DNA: TGTGCCAGCAGTGAAAAAGGGGTATTAAGCGAGCAGTACTTC
D gene: NA; clone size: few; V gene: TRBV4-1; J gene: TRBJ1-2; CDR3 protein: CASSQGATDSYGYTF; CDR3 DNA: TGCGCCAGCAGCCAAGGTGCGACAGACTCCTATGGCTACACCTTC
D gene: NA; clone size: NA; V gene: TRBV30; J gene: TRBJ1-6; CDR3 protein: CAWRRSTTDSPLHF; CDR3 DNA: TGTGCCTGGAGGCGCTCTACCACAGATTCACCCCTCCACTTT
D gene: NA; clone size: once; V gene: TRBV7-9; J gene: TRBJ1-5; CDR3 protein: CASSSGAQRPQHF; CDR3 DNA: TGTGCCAGCAGCTCAGGCGCACAGAGGCCCCAGCATTTT
D gene: TRBD2; clone size: NA; V gene: TRBV4-1; J gene: TRBJ2-3; CDR3 protein: CASSQESRTSGADTQYF; CDR3 DNA: TGCGCCAGCAGCCAAGAATCCCGGACTAGCGGTGCAGATACGCAGTATTTT
D gene: TRBD2; clone size: NA; V gene: TRBV5-6; J gene: TRBJ2-1; CDR3 protein: CASSLVAGGILNEQFF; CDR3 DNA: TGTGCCAGCAGCTTGGTAGCGGGAGGGATTTTAAATGAGCAGTTCTTC
D gene: TRBD1; clone size: NA; V gene: TRBV9; J gene: TRBJ2-3; CDR3 protein: CASQEGPGGGQDTQYF; CDR3 DNA: TGTGCCAGTCAGGAGGGGCCAGGGGGCGGTCAAGATACGCAGTATTTT
D gene: TRBD2; clone size: few; V gene: TRBV7-9; J gene: TRBJ2-7; CDR3 protein: CASSLYLGTRYEQYF; CDR3 DNA: TGTGCCAGCAGCTTATATCTGGGGACTAGGTACGAGCAGTACTTC
D gene: TRBD2; clone size: NA; V gene: TRBV10-2; J gene: TRBJ2-5; CDR3 protein: CASRDSGRGETQYF; CDR3 DNA: TGCGCCAGCCGTGATAGCGGGAGGGGAGAGACCCAGTACTTC
D gene: TRBD1; clone size: few; V gene: TRBV25-1; J gene: TRBJ1-5; CDR3 protein: CASGGQGNQPQHF; CDR3 DNA: TGTGCCAGCGGGGGACAGGGCAATCAGCCCCAGCATTTT
D gene: TRBD2; clone size: NA; V gene: TRBV5-1; J gene: TRBJ2-7; CDR3 protein: CASSPLAESSYEQYF; CDR3 DNA: TGCGCCAGCAGCCCCCTAGCGGAAAGCTCCTACGAGCAGTACTTC
D gene: NA; clone size: NA; V gene: TRBV30; J gene: TRBJ1-2; CDR3 protein: CAWDSLYGYPF; CDR3 DNA: TGTGCCTGGGACAGTCTCTATGGCTACCCCTTC
D gene: TRBD1; clone size: NA; V gene: TRBV4-3; J gene: TRBJ1-2; CDR3 protein: CASSQDTGTGGAGGYTF; CDR3 DNA: TGCGCCAGCAGCCAAGACACCGGGACAGGGGGCGCGGGTGGCTACACCTTC
D gene: TRBD2; clone size: NA; V gene: TRBV27; J gene: TRBJ2-2; CDR3 protein: CASSPGGRTGELFF; CDR3 DNA: TGTGCCAGCAGCCCGGGGGGGCGAACCGGGGAGCTGTTTTTT
D gene: NA; clone size: NA; V gene: TRBV5-1; J gene: TRBJ1-1; CDR3 protein: CASSYMRGGVDTEAFF; CDR3 DNA: TGCGCCAGCAGCTACATGCGGGGTGGGGTGGACACTGAAGCTTTCTTT
D gene: TRBD1; clone size: NA; V gene: TRBV6-5; J gene: TRBJ1-2; CDR3 protein: CASSPFGTGGYGYTF; CDR3 DNA: TGTGCCAGCAGCCCATTCGGGACAGGGGGATATGGCTACACCTTC
D gene: TRBD2; clone size: NA; V gene: TRBV30; J gene: TRBJ2-7; CDR3 protein: CAWSLGRPYEQYF; CDR3 DNA: TGTGCCTGGAGCCTCGGGAGGCCCTACGAGCAGTACTTC
D gene: TRBD2; clone size: NA; V gene: TRBV6-1; J gene: TRBJ2-1; CDR3 protein: CASSLTSGSLHEQFF; CDR3 DNA: TGTGCCAGCAGCCTAACTAGCGGGAGTCTCCATGAGCAGTTCTTC
D gene: NA; clone size: NA; V gene: TRBV5-5; J gene: TRBJ2-7; CDR3 protein: CASSGTGGGRSEQYF; CDR3 DNA: TGTGCCAGCAGCGGAACAGGGGGGGGAAGGAGCGAGCAGTACTTC
D gene: TRBD1; clone size: once; V gene: TRBV4-2; J gene: TRBJ1-1; CDR3 protein: CASSRPPRTGNTEAFF; CDR3 DNA: TGTGCCAGCAGCCGACCCCCCAGGACAGGGAACACTGAAGCTTTCTTT
D gene: TRBD1; clone size: NA; V gene: TRBV6-5; J gene: TRBJ1-3; CDR3 protein: CASRRQGTSGNTIYF; CDR3 DNA: TGTGCCAGCAGAAGACAGGGAACCTCTGGAAACACCATATATTTT
D gene: TRBD2; clone size: NA; V gene: TRBV6-6; J gene: TRBJ2-2; CDR3 protein: CASSRGGAGTGELFF; CDR3 DNA: TGTGCCAGCAGTCGCGGGGGGGCCGGCACCGGGGAGCTGTTTTTT
D gene: NA; clone size: NA; V gene: TRBV5-1; J gene: TRBJ1-1; CDR3 protein: CASSLSPVNTEAFF; CDR3 DNA: TGCGCCAGCAGCTTGAGCCCCGTGAACACTGAAGCTTTCTTT
D gene: TRBD1; clone size: few; V gene: TRBV28; J gene: TRBJ2-7; CDR3 protein: CASRRQGVVVYEQYF; CDR3 DNA: TGTGCCAGCAGACGACAGGGGGTGGTGGTCTACGAGCAGTACTTC
D gene: TRBD1; clone size: once; V gene: TRBV4-1; J gene: TRBJ1-5; CDR3 protein: CASSHPGGSQPQHF; CDR3 DNA: TGCGCCAGCAGCCATCCAGGGGGCTCTCAGCCCCAGCATTTT
D gene: NA; clone size: NA; V gene: TRBV2; J gene: TRBJ1-5; CDR3 protein: CASSEHLHQPQHF; CDR3 DNA: TGTGCCAGCAGTGAACACTTACATCAGCCCCAGCATTTT
D gene: TRBD1; clone size: once; V gene: TRBV28; J gene: TRBJ2-3; CDR3 protein: CASSHRDRGVDTQYF; CDR3 DNA: TGTGCCAGCAGTCACCGGGACAGGGGGGTAGATACGCAGTATTTT
D gene: NA; clone size: NA; V gene: TRBV5-1; J gene: TRBJ1-5; CDR3 protein: CASSLGGYSNQPQHF; CDR3 DNA: TGCGCCAGCAGCTTGGGGGGCTATAGCAATCAGCCCCAGCATTTT
D gene: TRBD2; clone size: NA; V gene: TRBV5-4; J gene: TRBJ2-3; CDR3 protein: CASSRTGTRNTQYF; CDR3 DNA: TGTGCCAGCAGCCGCACCGGGACTAGAAATACGCAGTATTTT
D gene: TRBD2; clone size: NA; V gene: TRBV30; J gene: TRBJ2-1; CDR3 protein: CAWSPSGVEQFF; CDR3 DNA: TGTGCCTGGAGTCCTAGCGGGGTGGAGCAGTTCTTC
D gene: NA; clone size: many; V gene: TRBV7-9; J gene: TRBJ2-1; CDR3 protein: CASSFEVSRDEQFF; CDR3 DNA: TGTGCCAGCAGCTTTGAAGTTAGCCGGGATGAGCAGTTCTTC
D gene: NA; clone size: once; V gene: TRBV28; J gene: TRBJ1-1; CDR3 protein: CASSSFSRGTEAFF; CDR3 DNA: TGTGCCAGCAGTTCCTTTTCCAGAGGCACTGAAGCTTTCTTT
D gene: TRBD2; clone size: NA; V gene: TRBV27; J gene: TRBJ2-7; CDR3 protein: CASTGIAGVREQYF; CDR3 DNA: TGTGCCAGCACAGGGATAGCGGGAGTTAGGGAGCAGTACTTC
D gene: TRBD1; clone size: NA; V gene: TRBV5-4; J gene: TRBJ2-7; CDR3 protein: CASSRTGGEQYF; CDR3 DNA: TGTGCCAGCAGTAGGACAGGGGGCGAGCAGTACTTC
D gene: NA; clone size: NA; V gene: TRBV7-2; J gene: TRBJ1-5; CDR3 protein: CASSLAGRDQPQHF; CDR3 DNA: TGTGCCAGCAGCTTAGCAGGGAGGGATCAGCCCCAGCATTTT
D gene: NA; clone size: NA; V gene: TRBV25-1; J gene: TRBJ2-1; CDR3 protein: CASSEFIRGRNEQFF; CDR3 DNA: TGTGCCAGCAGTGAATTTATCAGGGGCCGGAATGAGCAGTTCTTC
D gene: TRBD2; clone size: few; V gene: TRBV5-1; J gene: TRBJ2-5; CDR3 protein: CASSTGTSGSETQYF; CDR3 DNA: TGCGCCAGCAGCACTGGGACTAGCGGGAGTGAGACCCAGTACTTC
D gene: NA; clone size: NA; V gene: TRBV20-1; J gene: TRBJ2-1; CDR3 protein: CSAKVETAFF; CDR3 DNA: TGCAGTGCTAAGGTTGAGACTGCGTTCTTC
D gene: TRBD1; clone size: NA; V gene: TRBV5-1; J gene: TRBJ2-7; CDR3 protein: CASSKGQGAYEQYF; CDR3 DNA: TGCGCCAGCAGTAAAGGACAGGGGGCCTACGAGCAGTACTTC
D gene: NA; clone size: few; V gene: TRBV30; J gene: TRBJ1-6; CDR3 protein: CAWSVLSTPLHF; CDR3 DNA: TGTGCCTGGAGTGTACTTTCTACACCCCTCCACTTT
D gene: NA; clone size: NA; V gene: TRBV4-3; J gene: TRBJ2-1; CDR3 protein: CASSQDRAGAGNEQFF; CDR3 DNA: TGCGCCAGCAGCCAAGATCGGGCAGGGGCCGGCAATGAGCAGTTCTTC
D gene: NA; clone size: NA; V gene: TRBV5-6; J gene: TRBJ1-3; CDR3 protein: CASSLVGAGNTIYF; CDR3 DNA: TGTGCCAGCAGCTTGGTGGGGGCCGGAAACACCATATATTTT
D gene: TRBD1; clone size: NA; V gene: TRBV6-5; J gene: TRBJ1-1; CDR3 protein: CASSYRDRGRNTEAFF; CDR3 DNA: TGTGCCAGCAGTTACAGGGACAGGGGAAGGAACACTGAAGCTTTCTTT
D gene: NA; clone size: NA; V gene: TRBV10-1; J gene: TRBJ2-5; CDR3 protein: CASSSGTPPREQYF; CDR3 DNA: TGCGCCAGCAGTTCCGGGACTCCACCTCGGGAGCAGTACTTC
D gene: NA; clone size: NA; V gene: TRBV5-1; J gene: TRBJ2-6; CDR3 protein: CASSSVQDSSGANVLTF; CDR3 DNA: TGCGCCAGCAGCTCGGTACAGGACAGCTCTGGGGCCAACGTCCTGACTTTC
D gene: TRBD1; clone size: NA; V gene: TRBV5-1; J gene: TRBJ1-5; CDR3 protein: CASSSTGGSNQPQHF; CDR3 DNA: TGCGCCAGCAGCTCGACAGGGGGTAGCAATCAGCCCCAGCATTTT
D gene: NA; clone size: NA; V gene: TRBV4-1; J gene: TRBJ1-3; CDR3 protein: CASSQGQLSGNTIYF; CDR3 DNA: TGCGCCAGCAGCCAAGGACAGCTCTCTGGAAACACCATATATTTT
D gene: TRBD1; clone size: NA; V gene: TRBV6-5; J gene: TRBJ2-3; CDR3 protein: CASKGQVTDTQYF; CDR3 DNA: TGTGCCAGCAAGGGACAGGTCACAGATACGCAGTATTTT